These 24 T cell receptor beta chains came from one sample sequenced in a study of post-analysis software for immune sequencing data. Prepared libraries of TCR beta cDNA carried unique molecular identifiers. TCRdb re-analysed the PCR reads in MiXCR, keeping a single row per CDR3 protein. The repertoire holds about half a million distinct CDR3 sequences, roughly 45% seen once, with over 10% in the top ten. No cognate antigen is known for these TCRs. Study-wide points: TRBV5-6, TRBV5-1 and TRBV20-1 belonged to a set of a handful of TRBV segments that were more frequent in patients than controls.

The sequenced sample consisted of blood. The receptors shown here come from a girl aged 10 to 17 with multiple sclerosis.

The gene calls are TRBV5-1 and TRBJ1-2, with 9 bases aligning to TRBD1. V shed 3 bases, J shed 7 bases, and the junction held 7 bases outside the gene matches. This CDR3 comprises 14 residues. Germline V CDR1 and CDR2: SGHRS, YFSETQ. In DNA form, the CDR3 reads TGCGCCAGCAGCTCTATCGGGACAGGGAGTGGCTACACCTTC. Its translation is CASSSIGTGSGYTF.

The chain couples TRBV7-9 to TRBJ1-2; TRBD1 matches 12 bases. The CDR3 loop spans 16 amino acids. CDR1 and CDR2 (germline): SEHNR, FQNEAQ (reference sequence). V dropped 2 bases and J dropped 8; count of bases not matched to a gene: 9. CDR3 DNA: TGTGCCAGCAGCTTAACCCAGGGACAGGGGGCGCGAGGCTACACCTTC. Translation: CASSLTQGQGARGYTF.

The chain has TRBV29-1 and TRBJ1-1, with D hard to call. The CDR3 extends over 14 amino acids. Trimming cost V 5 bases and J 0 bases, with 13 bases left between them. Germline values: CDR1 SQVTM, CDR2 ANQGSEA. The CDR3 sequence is CSVHLPRMNTEAFF. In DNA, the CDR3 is TGCAGCGTTCATCTACCCAGAATGAACACTGAAGCTTTCTTT. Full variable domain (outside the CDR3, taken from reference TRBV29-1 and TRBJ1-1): SAVISQKPSRDICQRGTSLTIQCQVDSQVTMMFWYRQQPGQSLTLIATANQGSEATYESGFVIDKFPISRPNLTFSTLTVSNMSPEDSSIYLCSVHLPRMNTEAFFGQGTRLTVV.

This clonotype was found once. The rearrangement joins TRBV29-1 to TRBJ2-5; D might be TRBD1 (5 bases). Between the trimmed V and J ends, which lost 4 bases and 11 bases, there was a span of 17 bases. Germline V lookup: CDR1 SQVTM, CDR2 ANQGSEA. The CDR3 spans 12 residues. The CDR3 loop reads CSVVVTDNEQYF. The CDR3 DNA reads TGCAGCGTTGTTGTGACAGACAATGAGCAGTACTTC.

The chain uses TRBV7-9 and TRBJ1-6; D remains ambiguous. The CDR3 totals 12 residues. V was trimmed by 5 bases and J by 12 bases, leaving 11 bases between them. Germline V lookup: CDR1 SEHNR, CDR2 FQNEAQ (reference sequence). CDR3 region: CASSGTEGPLHF. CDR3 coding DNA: TGTGCCAGCAGCGGTACCGAGGGACCCCTCCACTTT. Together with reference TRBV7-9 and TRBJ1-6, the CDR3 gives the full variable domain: DTGVSQNPRHKITKRGQNVTFRCDPISEHNRLYWYRQTLGQGPEFLTYFQNEAQLEKSRLLSDRFSAERPKGSFSTLEIQRTEQGDSAMYLCASSGTEGPLHFGNGTRLTVT.

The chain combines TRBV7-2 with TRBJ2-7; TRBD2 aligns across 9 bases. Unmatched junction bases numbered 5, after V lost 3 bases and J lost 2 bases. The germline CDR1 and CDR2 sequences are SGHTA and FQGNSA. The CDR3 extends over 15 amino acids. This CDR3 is CASSFYLAGPYEQYF. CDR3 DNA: TGTGCCAGCAGCTTCTACCTAGCGGGGCCCTACGAGCAGTACTTC.

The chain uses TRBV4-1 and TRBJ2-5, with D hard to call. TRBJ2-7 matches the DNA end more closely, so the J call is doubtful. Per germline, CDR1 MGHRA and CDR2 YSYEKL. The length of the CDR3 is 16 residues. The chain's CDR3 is CASSRPSGRHSYEQYF. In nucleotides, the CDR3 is TGCGCCAGCAGTCGGCCTTCGGGCAGGCACTCCTACGAGCAGTACTTC.

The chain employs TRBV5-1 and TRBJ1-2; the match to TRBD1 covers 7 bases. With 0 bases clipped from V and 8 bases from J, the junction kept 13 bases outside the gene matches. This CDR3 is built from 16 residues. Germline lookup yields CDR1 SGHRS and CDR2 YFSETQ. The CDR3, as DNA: TGCGCCAGCAGCTTGGGATCCCTTCGACAGGGATTCGGCTACACCTTC. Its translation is CASSLGSLRQGFGYTF.

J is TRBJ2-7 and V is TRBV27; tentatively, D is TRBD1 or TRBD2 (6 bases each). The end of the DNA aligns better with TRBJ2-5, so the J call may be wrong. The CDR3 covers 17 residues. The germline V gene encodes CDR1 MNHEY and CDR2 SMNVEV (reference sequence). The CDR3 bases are TGTGCCAGCAGTTTATGGGGTGGGGGGCAGTCCTGGGAGACCCAGTACTTC. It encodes CASSLWGGGQSWETQYF.

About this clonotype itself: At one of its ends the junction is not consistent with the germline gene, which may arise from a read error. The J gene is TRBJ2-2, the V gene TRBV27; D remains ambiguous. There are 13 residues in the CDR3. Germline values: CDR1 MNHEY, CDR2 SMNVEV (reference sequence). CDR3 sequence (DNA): TGTGCCAGCACGGAACCGAACACCAGGGAGCTGTTTTTT. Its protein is CASTEPNTRELFF.

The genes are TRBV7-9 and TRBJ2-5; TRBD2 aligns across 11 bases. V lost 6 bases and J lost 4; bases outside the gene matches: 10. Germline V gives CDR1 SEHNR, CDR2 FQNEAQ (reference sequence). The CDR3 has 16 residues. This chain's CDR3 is CASSFRLAGPAETQYF. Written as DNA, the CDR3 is TGTGCCAGCAGTTTTAGACTAGCGGGACCGGCAGAGACCCAGTACTTC. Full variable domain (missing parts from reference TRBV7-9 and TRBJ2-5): DTGVSQNPRHKITKRGQNVTFRCDPISEHNRLYWYRQTLGQGPEFLTYFQNEAQLEKSRLLSDRFSAERPKGSFSTLEIQRTEQGDSAMYLCASSFRLAGPAETQYFGPGTRLLVL.

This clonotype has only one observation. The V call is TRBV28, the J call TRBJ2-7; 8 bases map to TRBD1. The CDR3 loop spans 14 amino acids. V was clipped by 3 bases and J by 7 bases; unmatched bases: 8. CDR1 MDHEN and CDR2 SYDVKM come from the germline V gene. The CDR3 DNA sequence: TGTGCCAGCAGTTTTCAGGGGGCACCGAGGGAGCAGTACTTC. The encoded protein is CASSFQGAPREQYF.

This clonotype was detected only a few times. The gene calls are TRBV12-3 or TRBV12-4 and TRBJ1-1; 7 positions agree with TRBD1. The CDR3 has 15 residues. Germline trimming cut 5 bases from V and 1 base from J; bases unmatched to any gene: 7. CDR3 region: CASSQTGTENTEAFF. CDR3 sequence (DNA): TGTGCCAGCAGTCAAACCGGGACAGAGAACACTGAAGCTTTCTTT.

The DNA of the CDR3 is TGCAGCGTTGGGGGACAGGGGTTGGCTGAAGCTTTCTTT. This encodes CSVGGQGLAEAFF. The gene calls are TRBV29-1 and TRBJ1-1, with 10 bases that match TRBD1. This CDR3 is 13 amino acids long. From germline, CDR1 is SQVTM and CDR2 ANQGSEA. V was clipped by 4 bases and J by 6 bases; unmatched bases: 5.

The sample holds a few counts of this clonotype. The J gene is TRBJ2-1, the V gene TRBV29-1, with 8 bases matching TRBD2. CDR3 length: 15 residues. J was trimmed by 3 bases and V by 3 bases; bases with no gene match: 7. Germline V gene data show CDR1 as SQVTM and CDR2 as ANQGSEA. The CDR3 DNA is TGCAGCGTTGATCTCGGGACTAGTGTCTACAATGAGCAGTTCTTC. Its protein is CSVDLGTSVYNEQFF.

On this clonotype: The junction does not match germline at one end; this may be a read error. CDR3 in DNA: TGTGCCAGCAGTAAAGCAAGGACTCAAGTCTACGAGCAGTACTTC. Its protein product is CASSKARTQVYEQYF. The rearrangement uses TRBV6-1 and TRBJ2-7, with D possibly matching TRBD2 (5 bases). Germline V CDR1 and CDR2: MNHNS, SASEGT. The CDR3 is 15 amino acids.

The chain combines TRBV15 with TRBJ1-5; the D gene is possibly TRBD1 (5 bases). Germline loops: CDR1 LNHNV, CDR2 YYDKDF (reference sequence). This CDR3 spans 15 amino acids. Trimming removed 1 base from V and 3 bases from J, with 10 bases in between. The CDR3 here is CATSRGGESNQPQHF. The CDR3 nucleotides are TGTGCCACCAGCAGAGGGGGGGAATCCAATCAGCCCCAGCATTTT.

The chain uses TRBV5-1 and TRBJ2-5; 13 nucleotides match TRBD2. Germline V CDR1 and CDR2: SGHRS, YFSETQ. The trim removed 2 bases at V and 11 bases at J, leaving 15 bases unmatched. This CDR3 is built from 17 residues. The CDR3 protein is CASSLDGTSGTSSEQYF. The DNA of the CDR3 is TGCGCCAGCAGCTTAGACGGGACTAGCGGGACCTCATCAGAGCAGTACTTC.

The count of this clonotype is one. The CDR3 protein is CASSYSGTINEKLFF. The CDR3 coding sequence is TGTGCCAGCAGTTACTCCGGGACGATAAATGAAAAACTGTTTTTT. The chain is built from TRBV6-5 and TRBJ1-4; weak D call: TRBD1 (5 bases). Germline CDR1 is MNHEY and CDR2 is SVGAGI. Trimming took off 0 bases at V and 5 bases at J, with 10 bases between the two ends. This CDR3 has 15 residues.

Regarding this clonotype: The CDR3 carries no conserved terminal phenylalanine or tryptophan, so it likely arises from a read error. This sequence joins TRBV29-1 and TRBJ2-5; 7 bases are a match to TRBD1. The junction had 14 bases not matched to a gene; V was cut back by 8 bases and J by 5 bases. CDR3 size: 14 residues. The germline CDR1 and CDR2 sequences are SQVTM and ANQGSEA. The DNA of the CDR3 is TGCAGCCCACGAATGGCAGGGGGAGCGGAGACCCAGTACTGC. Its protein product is CSPRMAGGAETQYC.

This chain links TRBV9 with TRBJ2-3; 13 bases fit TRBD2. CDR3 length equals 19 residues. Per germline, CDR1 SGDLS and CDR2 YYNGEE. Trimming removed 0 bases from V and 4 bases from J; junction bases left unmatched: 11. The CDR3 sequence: CASSVEGGTSGIGADTQYF. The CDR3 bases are TGTGCCAGCAGCGTAGAAGGCGGGACTAGCGGGATAGGGGCAGATACGCAGTATTTT.

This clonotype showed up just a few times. The CDR3 protein is CASSSTESYTNYGYTF. In nucleotides, the CDR3 is TGTGCCAGCAGTTCGACAGAATCCTATACTAACTATGGCTACACCTTC. V gene TRBV6-6 combines with J gene TRBJ1-2; TRBD1 might be the D (5 bases). V was cut by 4 bases and J by 0 bases, with 15 bases left in between. The CDR3 runs to 16 residues. Germline loops: CDR1 MNHNY, CDR2 SVGAGI (reference sequence).

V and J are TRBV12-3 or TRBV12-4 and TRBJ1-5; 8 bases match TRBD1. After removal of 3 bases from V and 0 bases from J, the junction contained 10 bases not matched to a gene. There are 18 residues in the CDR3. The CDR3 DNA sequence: TGTGCCAGCAGTTTGGGGGACAGGAGGGCAGATAGCAATCAGCCCCAGCATTTT. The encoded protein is CASSLGDRRADSNQPQHF.

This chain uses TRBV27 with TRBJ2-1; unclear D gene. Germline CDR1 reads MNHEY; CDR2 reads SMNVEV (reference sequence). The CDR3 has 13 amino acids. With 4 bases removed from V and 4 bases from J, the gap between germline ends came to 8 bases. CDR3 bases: TGTGCCAGCAGTTCTGACTGGTACAATGAGCAGTTCTTC. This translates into CASSSDWYNEQFF.